A single sample is the source of the 6 T cell receptor beta chains below, sequenced in a study of T-cell memory formation after mild COVID-19 (dated by TCRdb to the early 2020s). Libraries came from 5' RACE. Instrument on record: Illumina NovaSeq 6000. TCRdb's own reprocessing of the public reads used fastp at Q25 and MiXCR and kept productive beta chains. Rows with one shared CDR3 protein collapse into an entry with the most common genes and DNA. This sample holds about 470,000 distinct CDR3 sequences; about 23% were observed only once. The ten top clones hold around 12% of the sample. The sample was PBMCs or a T cell subset sorted from them (not recorded which). These receptors were taken from an adult woman who had mild COVID-19 (a few samples of this study predate the infection). The sample titles of this study are shuffled in the database, so cell type and time point are left out; the donor was told from shared clones.

The CDR3 DNA follows: TGTGCCAGCAGTTACTCTACGGGACAGCACACCGGGGAGCTGTTTTTT. Translating it yields CASSYSTGQHTGELFF. The chain joins TRBV6-5 to TRBJ2-2, with TRBD1 matching over 7 bases. From germline, CDR1 is MNHEY and CDR2 SVGAGI. V shed 0 bases, J shed 3 bases, and the junction held 4 bases outside the gene matches. CDR3 length equals 16 residues.

The chain uses TRBV7-6 and TRBJ2-1; TRBD2 is a possible D gene (7 bases). The germline CDR1 and CDR2 sequences are SGHVS and FNYEAQ. V dropped 3 bases and J dropped 7 bases, with 16 bases sitting between them. The CDR3 covers 15 residues. CDR3 sequence: CASSFRGGGANEQFF. For the CDR3, the DNA is TGTGCCAGCAGCTTCAGGGGAGGGGGTGCGAATGAGCAGTTCTTC.

The J gene is TRBJ2-2, the V gene TRBV7-9, with 12 bases identical to TRBD2. Germline loops: CDR1 SEHNR, CDR2 FQNEAQ (reference sequence). Germline trimming cut 5 bases from V and 6 bases from J; bases unmatched to any gene: 7. This CDR3 region has 16 residues. The CDR3: CASSLLAGGRSGELFF. The DNA of the CDR3 is TGTGCCAGCAGCCTACTAGCGGGAGGCCGCTCCGGGGAGCTGTTTTTT.

The rearrangement links TRBV5-5 to TRBJ2-7; 9 bases line up with TRBD1. This CDR3 has 14 amino acids. In germline, CDR1 is SGHKS, CDR2 YYEKEE (reference sequence). V lost 2 bases and J lost 2; bases outside the gene matches: 2. DNA of the CDR3: TGTGCCAGCAGCTTCGGACAGGGGACCTACGAGCAGTACTTC. It is translated as CASSFGQGTYEQYF.

Only a few counts were recorded for this clonotype. The chain is built from TRBV18 and TRBJ2-7; no reliable D call. This CDR3 comprises 13 residues. V lost 2 bases, J lost 5 bases, and 10 bases lay in between. Germline V lookup: CDR1 KGHSH, CDR2 LQKENI. The CDR3 region is CASSPGVSDEQYF. CDR3 nucleotides: TGTGCCAGCTCACCAGGGGTTTCCGACGAGCAGTACTTC.

This clonotype was detected only a few times. The chain recombines TRBV27 with TRBJ1-3; a weak D match, TRBD1 (5 bases). V shed 5 bases and J shed 4 bases, with 9 bases lying between them. The CDR3 extends over 13 amino acids. Germline CDR1 MNHEY, CDR2 SMNVEV (reference sequence). The CDR3 bases are TGTGCCAGCAGTCCCCGACAGGGAAACACCATATATTTT. This sequence encodes CASSPRQGNTIYF.